The clone carrying this T cell receptor (beta chain) was counted between two and nine times. Its antigen is unknown. TCRdb re-called the 5' RACE reads with MiXCR, one entry per CDR3 protein. The sample shows about 200,000 distinct CDR3 sequences, roughly 13% of them seen only once. The junction had 2 bases not matched to a gene; V was cut back by 6 bases and J by 2 bases. Germline values: CDR1 SEHNR, CDR2 FQNEAQ (reference sequence). The CDR3 extends over 14 amino acids. The sample originates from a study of CD8 T cells in ankylosing spondylitis. Study results and caveats: Disease-associated clonotypes exhibited CD8+ identity and were relatively infrequent in peripheral blood. Blood from ankylosing spondylitis patients appeared to carry a characteristic roughly 8-variant TCR beta motif.

The sample comprised blood, either unsorted or a sorted T cell fraction (not recorded which). This chain uses TRBV7-9 with TRBJ2-5, with 11 bases fitting TRBD2. The receptor was derived from a male donor with ankylosing spondylitis or in good health (not recorded which). CDR3 loop: CASSPSGRQETQYF. The DNA for the CDR3 is TGTGCCAGCAGTCCTAGCGGGAGGCAAGAGACCCAGTACTTC.